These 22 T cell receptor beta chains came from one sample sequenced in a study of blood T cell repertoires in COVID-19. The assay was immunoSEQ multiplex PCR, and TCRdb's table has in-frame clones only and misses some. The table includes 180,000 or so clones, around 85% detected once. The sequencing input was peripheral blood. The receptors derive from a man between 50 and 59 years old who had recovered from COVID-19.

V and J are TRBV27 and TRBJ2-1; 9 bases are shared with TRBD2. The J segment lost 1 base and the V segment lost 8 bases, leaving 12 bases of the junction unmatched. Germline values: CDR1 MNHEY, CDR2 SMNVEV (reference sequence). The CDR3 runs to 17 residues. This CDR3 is CASSKSSGIGSYNEQFF. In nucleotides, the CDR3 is TGTGCCAGCTCTAAGTCTAGCGGGATTGGATCCTACAATGAGCAGTTCTTC.

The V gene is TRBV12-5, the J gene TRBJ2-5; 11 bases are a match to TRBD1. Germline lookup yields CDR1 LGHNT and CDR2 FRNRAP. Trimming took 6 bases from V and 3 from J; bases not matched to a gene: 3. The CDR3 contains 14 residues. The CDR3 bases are TGTGCTAGTGGGTCGGGACAGGGGGAAGAGACCCAGTACTTC. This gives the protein CASGSGQGEETQYF.

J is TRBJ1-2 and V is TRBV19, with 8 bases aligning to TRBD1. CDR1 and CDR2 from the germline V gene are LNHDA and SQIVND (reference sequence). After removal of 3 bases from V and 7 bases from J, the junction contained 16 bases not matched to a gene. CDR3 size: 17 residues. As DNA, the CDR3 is TGTGCCAGTAGTATTTCAGGGGGCATGATCGGCACTAGTGGCTACACCTTC. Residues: CASSISGGMIGTSGYTF. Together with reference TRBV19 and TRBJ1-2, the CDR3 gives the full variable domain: DGGITQSPKYLFRKEGQNVTLSCEQNLNHDAMYWYRQDPGQGLRLIYYSQIVNDFQKGDIAEGYSVSREKKESFPLTVTSAQKNPTAFYLCASSISGGMIGTSGYTFGSGTRLTVV.

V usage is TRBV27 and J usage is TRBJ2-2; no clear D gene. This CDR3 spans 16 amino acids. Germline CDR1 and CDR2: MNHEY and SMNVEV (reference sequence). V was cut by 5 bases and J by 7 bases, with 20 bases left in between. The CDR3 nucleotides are TGTGCCAGCAGTCCTCTAGGCGAAAAGAGGCTCGGGGAGCTGTTTTTT. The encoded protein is CASSPLGEKRLGELFF.

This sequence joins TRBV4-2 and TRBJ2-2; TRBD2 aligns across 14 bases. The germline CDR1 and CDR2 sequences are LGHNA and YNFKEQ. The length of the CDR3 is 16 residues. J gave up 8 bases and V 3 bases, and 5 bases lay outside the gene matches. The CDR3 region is CASSQGLAGVGGELFF. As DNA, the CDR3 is TGTGCCAGCAGCCAGGGACTAGCGGGAGTGGGGGGGGAGCTGTTTTTT.

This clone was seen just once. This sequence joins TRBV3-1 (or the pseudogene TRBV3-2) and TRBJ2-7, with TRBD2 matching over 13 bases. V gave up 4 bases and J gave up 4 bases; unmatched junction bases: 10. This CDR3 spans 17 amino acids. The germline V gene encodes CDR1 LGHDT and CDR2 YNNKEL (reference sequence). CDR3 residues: CASSPNFGLAGEYEQYF. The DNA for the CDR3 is TGTGCCAGCAGCCCAAATTTCGGACTAGCGGGAGAATACGAGCAGTACTTC.

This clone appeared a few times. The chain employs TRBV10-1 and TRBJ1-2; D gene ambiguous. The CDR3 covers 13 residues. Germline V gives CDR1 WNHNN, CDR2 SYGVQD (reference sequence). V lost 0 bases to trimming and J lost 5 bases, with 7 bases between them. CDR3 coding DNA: TGCGCCAGCAGTGAGTCGTCCTCGTATGGCTACACCTTC. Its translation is CASSESSSYGYTF.

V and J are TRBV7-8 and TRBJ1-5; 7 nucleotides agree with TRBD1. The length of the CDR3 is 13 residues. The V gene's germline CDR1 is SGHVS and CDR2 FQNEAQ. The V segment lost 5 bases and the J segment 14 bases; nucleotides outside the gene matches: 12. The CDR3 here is CASSTRRGTAKHF. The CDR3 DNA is TGTGCCAGCAGCACCCGAAGGGGGACAGCGAAGCATTTT.

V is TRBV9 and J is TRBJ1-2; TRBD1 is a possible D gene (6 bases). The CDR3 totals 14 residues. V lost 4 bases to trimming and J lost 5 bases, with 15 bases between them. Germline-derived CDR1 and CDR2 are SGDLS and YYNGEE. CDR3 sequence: CASSSGQLGYGYTF. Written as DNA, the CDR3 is TGTGCCAGCAGCTCAGGACAGCTTGGGTATGGCTACACCTTC.

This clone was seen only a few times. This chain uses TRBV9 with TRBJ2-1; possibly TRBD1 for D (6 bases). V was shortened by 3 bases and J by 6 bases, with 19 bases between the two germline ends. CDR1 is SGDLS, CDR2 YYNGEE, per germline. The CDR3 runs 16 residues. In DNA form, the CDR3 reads TGTGCCAGCAGCGGGAAGGGTACCGGGACAAGCAATGAGCAGTTCTTC. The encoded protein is CASSGKGTGTSNEQFF.

CDR3 loop: CASSVYESMNTEAFF. DNA of the CDR3: TGTGCCAGCAGCGTTTATGAGAGTATGAACACTGAAGCTTTCTTT. The rearrangement links TRBV9 to TRBJ1-1; no definite D call. Germline V gene sequence: CDR1 SGDLS, CDR2 YYNGEE. Trimming shortened V by 2 bases and J by 0 bases, and 11 bases separated the two germline ends. There are 15 residues in the CDR3.

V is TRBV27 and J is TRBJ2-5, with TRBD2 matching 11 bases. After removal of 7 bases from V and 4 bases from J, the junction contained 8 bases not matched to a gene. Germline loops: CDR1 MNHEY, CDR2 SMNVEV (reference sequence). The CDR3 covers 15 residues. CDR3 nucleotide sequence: TGTGCCAGCAACTTAGCGGGAGGGAGGCCAGAGACCCAGTACTTC. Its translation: CASNLAGGRPETQYF.

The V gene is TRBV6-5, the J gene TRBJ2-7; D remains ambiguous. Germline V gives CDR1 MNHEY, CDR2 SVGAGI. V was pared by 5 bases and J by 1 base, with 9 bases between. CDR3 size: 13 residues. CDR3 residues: CASSRPRSYEQYF. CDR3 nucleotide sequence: TGTGCCAGCAGTCGGCCGAGGTCCTACGAGCAGTACTTC.

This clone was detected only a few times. The CDR3 coding sequence is TGTGCCAGCAGCTCTTTGGGAGCAGGGGATTGGGAGCAGTACTTC. The encoded protein is CASSSLGAGDWEQYF. J is TRBJ2-7 and V is TRBV27, with D possibly being TRBD1 (6 bases). The CDR3 extends over 15 amino acids. Trimming removed 6 bases from V and 7 bases from J, with 22 bases in between. Germline V lookup: CDR1 MNHEY, CDR2 SMNVEV (reference sequence).

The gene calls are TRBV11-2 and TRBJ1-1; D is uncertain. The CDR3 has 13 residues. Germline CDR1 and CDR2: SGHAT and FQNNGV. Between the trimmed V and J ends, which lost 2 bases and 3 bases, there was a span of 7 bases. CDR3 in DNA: TGTGCCAGCAGCTTATCGGGGTACACTGAAGCTTTCTTT. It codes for CASSLSGYTEAFF.

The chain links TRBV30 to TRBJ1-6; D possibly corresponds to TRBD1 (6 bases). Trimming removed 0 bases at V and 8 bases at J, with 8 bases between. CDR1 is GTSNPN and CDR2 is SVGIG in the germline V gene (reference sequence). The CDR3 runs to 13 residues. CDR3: CAWSVTGHSPLHF. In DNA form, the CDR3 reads TGTGCCTGGAGTGTAACAGGGCATTCACCCCTCCACTTT.

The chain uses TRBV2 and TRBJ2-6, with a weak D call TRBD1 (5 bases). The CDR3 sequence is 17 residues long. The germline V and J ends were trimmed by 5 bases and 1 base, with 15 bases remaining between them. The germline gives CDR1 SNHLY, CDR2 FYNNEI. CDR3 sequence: CASSSPQGRSGANVLTF. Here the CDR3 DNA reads TGTGCCAGCAGTTCCCCGCAGGGTCGGTCTGGGGCCAACGTCCTGACTTTC.

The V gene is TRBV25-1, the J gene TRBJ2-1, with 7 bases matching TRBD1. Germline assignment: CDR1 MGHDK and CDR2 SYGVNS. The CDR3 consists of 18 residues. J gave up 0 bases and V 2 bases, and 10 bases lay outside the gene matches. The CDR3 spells CASSEGPGQSSSYNEQFF. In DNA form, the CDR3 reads TGTGCCAGCAGTGAAGGCCCGGGACAGTCGAGCTCCTACAATGAGCAGTTCTTC.

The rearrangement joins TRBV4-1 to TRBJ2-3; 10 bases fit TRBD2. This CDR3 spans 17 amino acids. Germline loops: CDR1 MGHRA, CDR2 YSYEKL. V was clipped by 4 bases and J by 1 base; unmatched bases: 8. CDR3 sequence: CASSRGVGTSGTDTQYF. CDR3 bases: TGCGCCAGCAGCCGCGGCGTGGGGACTAGCGGCACAGATACGCAGTATTTT.

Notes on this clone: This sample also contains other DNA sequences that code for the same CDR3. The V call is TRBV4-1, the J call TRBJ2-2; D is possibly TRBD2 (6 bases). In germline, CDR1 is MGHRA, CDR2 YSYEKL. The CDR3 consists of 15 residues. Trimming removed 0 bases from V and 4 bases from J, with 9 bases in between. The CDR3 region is CASSQEGLATGELFF. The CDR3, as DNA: TGCGCCAGCAGCCAAGAGGGACTTGCCACCGGGGAGCTGTTTTTT.

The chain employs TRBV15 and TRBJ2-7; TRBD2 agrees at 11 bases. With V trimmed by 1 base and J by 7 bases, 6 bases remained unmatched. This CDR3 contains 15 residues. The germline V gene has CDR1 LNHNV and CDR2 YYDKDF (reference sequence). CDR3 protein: CATSRVTSGGWEQYF. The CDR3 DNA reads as TGTGCCACCAGCAGAGTAACTAGCGGGGGCTGGGAGCAGTACTTC.

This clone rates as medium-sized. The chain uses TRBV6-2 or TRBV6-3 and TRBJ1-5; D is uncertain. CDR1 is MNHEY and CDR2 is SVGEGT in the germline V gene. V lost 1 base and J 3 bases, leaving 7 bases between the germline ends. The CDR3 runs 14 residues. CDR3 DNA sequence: TGTGCCAGCAGTTACTGGGCAGACAATCAGCCCCAGCATTTT. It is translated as CASSYWADNQPQHF.